This is a list of T cell receptor beta chains from one sample in a study of blood T cell repertoires in COVID-19. TCRdb keeps only in-frame clones here, not all; method: immunoSEQ multiplex PCR. The sample yields 300,000 to 450,000 clones, around nine tenths seen once. The sequenced sample was PBMCs or T cells enriched from blood (not recorded which). All receptors come from a woman aged 18-30 years who had recovered from COVID-19. Both conserved end residues are part of each CDR3. The order of the fields is CDR3 DNA, CDR3 protein, D gene, clone size, J gene, V gene. D genes are given only for firm matches. Clone sizes are given selectively: once, few, many, or a class where the clone is expanded.

CDR3nt: TGTGCCAGCAGCCGCGGGGGGGCCCAAGAGACCCAGTACTTC
CDR3aa: CASSRGGAQETQYF
d_gene: TRBD2
abundance: .
j_gene: TRBJ2-5
v_gene: TRBV9

CDR3nt: TGCGCCAGCAGCTTTGAGGGCAGCTCCTACGAGCAGTACTTC
CDR3aa: CASSFEGSSYEQYF
d_gene: .
abundance: .
j_gene: TRBJ2-7
v_gene: TRBV5-1

CDR3nt: TGTGCCAGCATCGGGACAGGGGTCGCCTATGGCTACACCTTC
CDR3aa: CASIGTGVAYGYTF
d_gene: TRBD1
abundance: .
j_gene: TRBJ1-2
v_gene: TRBV2

CDR3nt: TGTGCCAGCAGTGGGGGGGGCAGCACAGATACGCAGTATTTT
CDR3aa: CASSGGGSTDTQYF
d_gene: .
abundance: .
j_gene: TRBJ2-3
v_gene: TRBV25-1

CDR3nt: TGTGCCAGCAGCTTAAGTGGGGGGATCCACAACATTCAGTACTTC
CDR3aa: CASSLSGGIHNIQYF
d_gene: .
abundance: .
j_gene: TRBJ2-4
v_gene: TRBV7-3

CDR3nt: TGTGCCAGCAGCGCCCGGGACAGAGGAGAGTACGAGCAGTACTTC
CDR3aa: CASSARDRGEYEQYF
d_gene: TRBD1
abundance: .
j_gene: TRBJ2-7
v_gene: TRBV9

CDR3nt: TGTGCCAGCAGTTCTTTCCGTAACGGGGGCTACAATGAGCAGTTCTTC
CDR3aa: CASSSFRNGGYNEQFF
d_gene: .
abundance: .
j_gene: TRBJ2-1
v_gene: TRBV28

CDR3nt: TGTGCCAGCAGTTTCCAAGCTCTATATGGCTACACCTTC
CDR3aa: CASSFQALYGYTF
d_gene: .
abundance: .
j_gene: TRBJ1-2
v_gene: TRBV28

CDR3nt: TGTGCCAGCAGCCTATCAGGGGCTACTAATGAAAAACTGTTTTTT
CDR3aa: CASSLSGATNEKLFF
d_gene: .
abundance: .
j_gene: TRBJ1-4
v_gene: TRBV5-4

CDR3nt: TGTGCCAGCAGCCAAGGGCGGGGGCGCGATTCACCCCTCCACTTT
CDR3aa: CASSQGRGRDSPLHF
d_gene: .
abundance: .
j_gene: TRBJ1-6
v_gene: TRBV14

CDR3nt: TGTGCCAGCAGTGATTTTAGATCAAGCAATCAGCCCCAGCATTTT
CDR3aa: CASSDFRSSNQPQHF
d_gene: .
abundance: .
j_gene: TRBJ1-5
v_gene: TRBV6-1

CDR3nt: TGTGCCAGCAGCCAAGGGGCGGTGAACACTGAAGCTTTCTTT
CDR3aa: CASSQGAVNTEAFF
d_gene: .
abundance: .
j_gene: TRBJ1-1
v_gene: TRBV11-2

CDR3nt: TGTGCCCTTCGGTATGTAAACTACGAGCAGTACTTC
CDR3aa: CALRYVNYEQYF
d_gene: .
abundance: .
j_gene: TRBJ2-7
v_gene: TRBV2

CDR3nt: TGTGCCAGCAGTTTCGGGGGTTACGAGCAGTACTTC
CDR3aa: CASSFGGYEQYF
d_gene: .
abundance: .
j_gene: TRBJ2-7
v_gene: TRBV27

CDR3nt: TGTGCCAGCAGTGAAAATGGAGAACCGTATGGCTACACCTTC
CDR3aa: CASSENGEPYGYTF
d_gene: .
abundance: .
j_gene: TRBJ1-2
v_gene: TRBV6-1

CDR3nt: TGTGCCTGGAGTGTAGTACAGGGGACTTCGGCCTTCTATGGCTACACCTTC
CDR3aa: CAWSVVQGTSAFYGYTF
d_gene: TRBD1
abundance: .
j_gene: TRBJ1-2
v_gene: TRBV30

CDR3nt: TGCGCCAGCAGCTTGATACTAGCGGGGGGGACCTACGAGCAGTACTTC
CDR3aa: CASSLILAGGTYEQYF
d_gene: TRBD2
abundance: .
j_gene: TRBJ2-7
v_gene: TRBV5-1

CDR3nt: TGTGCCAGCAGCTTAGACGCGGCCTCCTACGAGCAGTACTTC
CDR3aa: CASSLDAASYEQYF
d_gene: .
abundance: once
j_gene: TRBJ2-7
v_gene: TRBV11-2

CDR3nt: TGTGCCAGTAATACCTTCCAGGGTGGAGGGGGGGCCAACGTCCTGACTTTC
CDR3aa: CASNTFQGGGGANVLTF
d_gene: .
abundance: .
j_gene: TRBJ2-6
v_gene: TRBV19

CDR3nt: TGTGCCAGCAGTAATGAGGGGGCAACCGGGGAGCTGTTTTTT
CDR3aa: CASSNEGATGELFF
d_gene: TRBD1
abundance: .
j_gene: TRBJ2-2
v_gene: TRBV2

CDR3nt: TGTGCCAGCAGCTTGCGACAGGGCTATGGCTACACCTTC
CDR3aa: CASSLRQGYGYTF
d_gene: TRBD1
abundance: .
j_gene: TRBJ1-2
v_gene: TRBV5-4

CDR3nt: TGTGCCAGTAGTAAGGTTGGGGGGTCCCCTGAAGCTTTCTTT
CDR3aa: CASSKVGGSPEAFF
d_gene: .
abundance: few
j_gene: TRBJ1-1
v_gene: TRBV19

CDR3nt: TGTGCCAGCAGAGCACAGGGCCGGGATCAGCCCCAGCATTTT
CDR3aa: CASRAQGRDQPQHF
d_gene: .
abundance: .
j_gene: TRBJ1-5
v_gene: TRBV6-5

CDR3nt: TGTGCCAGCAGCTCCAGGGGGCTGCCTGAAGCTTTCTTT
CDR3aa: CASSSRGLPEAFF
d_gene: TRBD1
abundance: .
j_gene: TRBJ1-1
v_gene: TRBV7-9

CDR3nt: TGTGCCAGCAGCATAGTAATAACGGGACTAGCCAGCACAGATACGCAGTATTTT
CDR3aa: CASSIVITGLASTDTQYF
d_gene: TRBD2
abundance: .
j_gene: TRBJ2-3
v_gene: TRBV11-2

CDR3nt: TGTGCCAGCAGTACGGGGGGGCCTCTTGATACGCAGTATTTT
CDR3aa: CASSTGGPLDTQYF
d_gene: TRBD2
abundance: .
j_gene: TRBJ2-3
v_gene: TRBV28

CDR3nt: TGCGCCAGCAGCCAAGAGGGGCGTGGGGGAGGTAATTCACCCCTCCACTTT
CDR3aa: CASSQEGRGGGNSPLHF
d_gene: .
abundance: .
j_gene: TRBJ1-6
v_gene: TRBV4-3

CDR3nt: TGTGCCAGCAGTCTACAGGGGAGAAGTGAAAAACTGTTTTTT
CDR3aa: CASSLQGRSEKLFF
d_gene: TRBD1
abundance: .
j_gene: TRBJ1-4
v_gene: TRBV28

CDR3nt: TGTGCTAGTGGGAGGGGGGGAAACATTCAGTACTTC
CDR3aa: CASGRGGNIQYF
d_gene: .
abundance: .
j_gene: TRBJ2-4
v_gene: TRBV12-5

CDR3nt: TGCGCCAGCAGCCCCAGGGACAGGGGACAAGAGACCCAGTACTTC
CDR3aa: CASSPRDRGQETQYF
d_gene: TRBD1
abundance: once
j_gene: TRBJ2-5
v_gene: TRBV4-1

CDR3nt: TGTGCCACCAGCAGCGGGGAGAACACCGGGGAGCTGTTTTTT
CDR3aa: CATSSGENTGELFF
d_gene: .
abundance: .
j_gene: TRBJ2-2
v_gene: TRBV15

CDR3nt: TGTGCCAGCAGATCCGCGGGTGTCGAGCAGTACTTC
CDR3aa: CASRSAGVEQYF
d_gene: .
abundance: .
j_gene: TRBJ2-7
v_gene: TRBV6-9

CDR3nt: TGTGCCAGCAGCTCATCAGGGGACACTGAAGCTTTCTTT
CDR3aa: CASSSSGDTEAFF
d_gene: .
abundance: few
j_gene: TRBJ1-1
v_gene: TRBV3-1/TRBV3-2

CDR3nt: TGTGCCAGCTCACGATCTGGACAGGTTAACTATGGCTACACCTTC
CDR3aa: CASSRSGQVNYGYTF
d_gene: TRBD1
abundance: .
j_gene: TRBJ1-2
v_gene: TRBV18

CDR3nt: TGTGCCAGCAGCTTCTGGGGACAGGGGGCCTACGAACAGTACTTC
CDR3aa: CASSFWGQGAYEQYF
d_gene: TRBD1
abundance: .
j_gene: TRBJ2-7
v_gene: TRBV11-1

CDR3nt: TGTGCCAGCAGCGCGGACAGGGGGATGGCCAACTATGGCTACACCTTC
CDR3aa: CASSADRGMANYGYTF
d_gene: TRBD1
abundance: .
j_gene: TRBJ1-2
v_gene: TRBV7-9

CDR3nt: TGTGCCAGTAGTATAGGGCAGGGTTTGGGCGAGCAGTACTTC
CDR3aa: CASSIGQGLGEQYF
d_gene: .
abundance: .
j_gene: TRBJ2-7
v_gene: TRBV19

CDR3nt: TGTGCCAGCAGTTACGCCGGGACAGGGGGCGCAGGCTACACCTTC
CDR3aa: CASSYAGTGGAGYTF
d_gene: TRBD1
abundance: .
j_gene: TRBJ1-2
v_gene: TRBV6-5

CDR3nt: TGTGCCAGCAGTATCAGGGGGCCCGGGGAGCTGTTTTTT
CDR3aa: CASSIRGPGELFF
d_gene: TRBD1
abundance: .
j_gene: TRBJ2-2
v_gene: TRBV2

CDR3nt: TGCGCCAGCAGCCAAGTAGCAGGGTTGGGGGAGACCCAGTACTTC
CDR3aa: CASSQVAGLGETQYF
d_gene: .
abundance: .
j_gene: TRBJ2-5
v_gene: TRBV4-3

CDR3nt: TGTGCCAGCAGCTTGGGACAGGGAAGCTCCTACGAGCAGTACTTC
CDR3aa: CASSLGQGSSYEQYF
d_gene: TRBD1
abundance: .
j_gene: TRBJ2-7
v_gene: TRBV13

CDR3nt: TGTGCCTGTCCCCGGAATGAAGGGGATGGCTACACCTTC
CDR3aa: CACPRNEGDGYTF
d_gene: .
abundance: .
j_gene: TRBJ1-2
v_gene: TRBV30

CDR3nt: TGTGCCAGCAGTTCCCCCAGACTTAGGGCTTTCTTT
CDR3aa: CASSSPRLRAFF
d_gene: .
abundance: .
j_gene: TRBJ1-1
v_gene: TRBV27

CDR3nt: TGTGCCAGCAGCGTAGACCCGGGCAGGGGGCTGTTAGGAAACACCATATATTTT
CDR3aa: CASSVDPGRGLLGNTIYF
d_gene: TRBD1
abundance: .
j_gene: TRBJ1-3
v_gene: TRBV9

CDR3nt: TGTGCCAGCAGTTTAGAGGGTTCCTACGAGCAGTACTTC
CDR3aa: CASSLEGSYEQYF
d_gene: .
abundance: .
j_gene: TRBJ2-7
v_gene: TRBV28

CDR3nt: TGTGCCAGCAGCAAAACAGTGGAAGACAATGAGCAGTTCTTC
CDR3aa: CASSKTVEDNEQFF
d_gene: .
abundance: .
j_gene: TRBJ2-1
v_gene: TRBV6-5

CDR3nt: TGTGCCAGCAGTGGAACAGGGGGAGGCTATGGCTACACCTTC
CDR3aa: CASSGTGGGYGYTF
d_gene: TRBD1
abundance: .
j_gene: TRBJ1-2
v_gene: TRBV2

CDR3nt: TGTGCCAGCAGCACCCTAGCGGGCCTCTACAATGAGCAGTTCTTC
CDR3aa: CASSTLAGLYNEQFF
d_gene: TRBD2
abundance: .
j_gene: TRBJ2-1
v_gene: TRBV7-2

CDR3nt: TGTGCCAGCTCCCCGGGGGGGACAGGGGCTTTCTTT
CDR3aa: CASSPGGTGAFF
d_gene: TRBD1
abundance: few
j_gene: TRBJ1-1
v_gene: TRBV18

CDR3nt: TGTGCCAGCAGCTTGGGACAGGGGGTTGAAGCTTTCTTT
CDR3aa: CASSLGQGVEAFF
d_gene: TRBD1
abundance: .
j_gene: TRBJ1-1
v_gene: TRBV13

CDR3nt: TGTGCCAGCAGCCCCGCTAGCGGGGCCCTCCAAGAGACCCAGTACTTC
CDR3aa: CASSPASGALQETQYF
d_gene: TRBD2
abundance: .
j_gene: TRBJ2-5
v_gene: TRBV7-2

CDR3nt: TGTGCCAGCAGTCCTGACAGGGGGTCCTATAATTCACCCCTCCACTTT
CDR3aa: CASSPDRGSYNSPLHF
d_gene: TRBD1
abundance: once
j_gene: TRBJ1-6
v_gene: TRBV27

CDR3nt: TGCGCCAGCTTCCCCGGGGGCTCTGGAAACACCATATATTTT
CDR3aa: CASFPGGSGNTIYF
d_gene: .
abundance: .
j_gene: TRBJ1-3
v_gene: TRBV10-2

CDR3nt: TGCGCCAGCAGCTTGACAGGGTTCACTGAAGCTTTCTTT
CDR3aa: CASSLTGFTEAFF
d_gene: .
abundance: .
j_gene: TRBJ1-1
v_gene: TRBV5-1

CDR3nt: TGTGCCACCAGCAGAGATCGACGGGGAAAAAATCAGCCCCAGCATTTT
CDR3aa: CATSRDRRGKNQPQHF
d_gene: .
abundance: .
j_gene: TRBJ1-5
v_gene: TRBV15

CDR3nt: TGTGCCAGCAGCTTCACTACCACACTGACAGGGAAGTACACTGAAGCTTTCTTT
CDR3aa: CASSFTTTLTGKYTEAFF
d_gene: TRBD1
abundance: .
j_gene: TRBJ1-1
v_gene: TRBV28

CDR3nt: TGTGCCAGCTCTATCGACAGGGTAGGCTATGGCTACACCTTC
CDR3aa: CASSIDRVGYGYTF
d_gene: TRBD1
abundance: .
j_gene: TRBJ1-2
v_gene: TRBV18